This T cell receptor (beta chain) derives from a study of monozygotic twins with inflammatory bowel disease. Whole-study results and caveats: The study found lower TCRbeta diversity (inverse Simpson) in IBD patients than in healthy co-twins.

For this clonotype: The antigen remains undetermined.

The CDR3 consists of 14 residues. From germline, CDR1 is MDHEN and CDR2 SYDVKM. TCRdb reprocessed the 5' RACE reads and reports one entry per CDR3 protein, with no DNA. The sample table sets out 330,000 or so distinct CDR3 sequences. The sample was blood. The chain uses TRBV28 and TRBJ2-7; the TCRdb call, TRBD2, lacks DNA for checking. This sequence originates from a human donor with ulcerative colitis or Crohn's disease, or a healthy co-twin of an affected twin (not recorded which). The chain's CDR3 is CASSSQAPAPEQYF.